This entry is about one T cell receptor beta chain. After extraction with the RNeasy kit, about 0.45 to 1 ug of the RNA was reverse transcribed using random hexamers. TCRdb independently ran MiXCR on the immunoSEQ multiplex PCR reads; one entry per CDR3 protein. The sample lists approximately 120,000 distinct CDR3 sequences; more than 85% were seen once. The CDR3 is made up of 15 amino acids. The V and J ends lost 0 bases and 4 bases respectively, with 13 bases between them. Germline CDR1 is SGHRS and CDR2 is YFSETQ. The data were taken from a study of CD8 T cells in Susac syndrome. Negative isolation was used for CD8+ and CD4+ T cells and FACS enrichment for TEMRA cells.

Material for sequencing was CD8+ T cells from PBMCs. The origin of this receptor is a human donor with multiple sclerosis. This sequence joins TRBV5-1 and TRBJ2-5; D perhaps matches TRBD2 (7 bases). The CDR3 loop is CASSLAGGHGETQYF. DNA for the CDR3: TGCGCCAGCAGCTTGGCGGGGGGACATGGAGAGACCCAGTACTTC.